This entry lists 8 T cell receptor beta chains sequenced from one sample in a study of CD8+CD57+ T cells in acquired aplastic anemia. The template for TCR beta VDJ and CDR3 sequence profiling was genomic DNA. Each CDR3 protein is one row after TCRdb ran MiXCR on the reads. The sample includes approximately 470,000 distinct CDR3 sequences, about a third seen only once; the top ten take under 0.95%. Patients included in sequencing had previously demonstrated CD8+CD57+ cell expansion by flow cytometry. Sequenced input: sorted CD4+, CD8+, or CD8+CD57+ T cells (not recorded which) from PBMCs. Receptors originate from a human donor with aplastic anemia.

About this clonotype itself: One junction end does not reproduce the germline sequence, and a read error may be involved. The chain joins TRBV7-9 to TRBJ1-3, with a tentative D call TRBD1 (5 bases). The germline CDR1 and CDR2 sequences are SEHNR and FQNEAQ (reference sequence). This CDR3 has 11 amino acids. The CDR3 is CASGGGDTIYF. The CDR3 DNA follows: TGTGCCAGCGGGGGTGGAGACACCATATATTTT. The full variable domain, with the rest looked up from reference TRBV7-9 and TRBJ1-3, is DTGVSQNPRHKITKRGQNVTFRCDPISEHNRLYWYRQTLGQGPEFLTYFQNEAQLEKSRLLSDRFSAERPKGSFSTLEIQRTEQGDSAMYLCASGGGDTIYFGEGSWLTVV.

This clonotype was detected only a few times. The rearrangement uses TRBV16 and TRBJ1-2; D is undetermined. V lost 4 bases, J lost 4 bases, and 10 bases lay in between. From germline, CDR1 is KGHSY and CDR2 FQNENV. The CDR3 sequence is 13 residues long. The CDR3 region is CASSLEWGYGYTF. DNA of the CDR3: TGTGCCAGCAGCCTCGAATGGGGCTATGGCTACACCTTC.

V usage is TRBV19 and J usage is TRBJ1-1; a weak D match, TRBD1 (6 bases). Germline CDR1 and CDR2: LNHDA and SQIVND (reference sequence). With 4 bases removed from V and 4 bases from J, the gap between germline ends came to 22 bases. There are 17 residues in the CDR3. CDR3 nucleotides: TGTGCCAGTAGTACAAAACATGCGGCTTGGGGGGCCACTGAAGCTTTCTTT. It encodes CASSTKHAAWGATEAFF.

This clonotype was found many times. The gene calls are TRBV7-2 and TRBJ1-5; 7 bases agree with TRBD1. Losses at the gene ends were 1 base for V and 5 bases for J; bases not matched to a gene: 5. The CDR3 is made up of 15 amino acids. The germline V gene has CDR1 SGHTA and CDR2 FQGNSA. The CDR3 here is CASSLGDRYDQPQHF. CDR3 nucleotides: TGTGCCAGCAGCTTAGGGGACAGATACGATCAGCCCCAGCATTTT.

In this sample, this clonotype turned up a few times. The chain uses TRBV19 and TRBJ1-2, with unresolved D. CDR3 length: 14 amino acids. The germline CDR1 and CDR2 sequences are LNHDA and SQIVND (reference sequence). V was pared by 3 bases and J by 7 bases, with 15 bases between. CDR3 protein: CASSMAKGYVGYTF. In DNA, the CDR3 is TGTGCCAGTAGTATGGCGAAGGGATACGTTGGCTACACCTTC.

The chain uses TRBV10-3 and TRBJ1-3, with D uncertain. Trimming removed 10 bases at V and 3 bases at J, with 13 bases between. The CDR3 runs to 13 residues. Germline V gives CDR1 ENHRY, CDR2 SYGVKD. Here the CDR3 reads CATLRVLGNTIYF. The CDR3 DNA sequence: TGTGCCACCCTGAGGGTTCTTGGAAACACCATATATTTT.

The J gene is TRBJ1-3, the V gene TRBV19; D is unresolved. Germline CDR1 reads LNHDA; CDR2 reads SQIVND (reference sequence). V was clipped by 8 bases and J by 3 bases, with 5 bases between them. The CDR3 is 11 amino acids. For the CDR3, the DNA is TGTGCCAGTTTTAATGGAAACACCATATATTTT. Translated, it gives CASFNGNTIYF.

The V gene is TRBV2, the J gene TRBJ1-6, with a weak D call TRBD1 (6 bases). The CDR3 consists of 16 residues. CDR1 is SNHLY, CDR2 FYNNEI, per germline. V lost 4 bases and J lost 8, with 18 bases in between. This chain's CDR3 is CASSGKLDSWDSPLHF. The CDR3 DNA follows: TGTGCCAGCAGTGGAAAGCTGGACAGCTGGGATTCACCCCTCCACTTT.